The sequence of this T cell receptor beta chain was determined in a study of T-cell memory formation after mild COVID-19. The study's findings and limits: For contracting clones, CD4+ ones sat mainly in CM and EM, CD8+ in EMRA. Among clones contracting day 15 to 85, CD4/CD8 was balanced, whereas later expanders leaned CD4+.

This clonotype has just a few counts. Antigen unknown. The TCR alpha and TCR beta cDNA libraries, bearing sample barcodes and UMIs, were generated by 5'RACE using constant-segment primers. In TCRdb, the 5' RACE reads were re-called with MiXCR into one record per CDR3 protein. The sample carries 250,000 to 400,000 distinct CDR3 sequences, around 15% recorded once. The length of the CDR3 is 14 residues. Deletions cut 1 base from V and 8 bases from J, with 14 bases between. Germline lookup yields CDR1 LGHNA and CDR2 YNFKEQ. The sample taken for sequencing was PBMCs or a T cell subset sorted from them (not recorded which). This chain joins TRBV4-2 and TRBJ1-2, with D perhaps TRBD1 (5 bases). The receptor's source is a man between 18 and 35 years old who had mild COVID-19 (a few samples of this study predate the infection). Cell type and time point are not known. CDR3 DNA sequence: TGTGCCAGCAGCCAAGGACATCCGTGGGGGGGCTACACCTTC. Translated, it gives CASSQGHPWGGYTF.